The entry that follows covers one TCR beta chain sequence. Antigen: not known. V gave up 1 base and J gave up 0 bases, with 19 bases separating them. The CDR3 is 19 residues long. In germline, CDR1 is LGHNA, CDR2 YSLEER. The entry originates in a study of T cell responses to AZD1222 COVID-19 vaccine. Overall study results and limits: Nearly half of spike-specific TCRs reportedly target unmutated variant regions. Clonal diversity was possibly underestimated, and the donors were mostly white British, with more females.

The repertoire was sequenced with immunoSEQ multiplex PCR; TCRdb's copy has only in-frame clones and lacks some. The sample lists about 160,000 clones, roughly 86% occurring once. The clonotype originates from an adult in good health. This sequence joins TRBV4-3 and TRBJ2-4, with a possible D match to TRBD1 (7 bases). Here the sequenced sample was peripheral blood, taken on day 0 of AZD1222 vaccination. The CDR3 reads CASSQALQGGQLAKNIQYF. The CDR3 DNA is TGCGCCAGCAGCCAAGCCCTCCAGGGGGGTCAACTAGCCAAAAACATTCAGTACTTC.